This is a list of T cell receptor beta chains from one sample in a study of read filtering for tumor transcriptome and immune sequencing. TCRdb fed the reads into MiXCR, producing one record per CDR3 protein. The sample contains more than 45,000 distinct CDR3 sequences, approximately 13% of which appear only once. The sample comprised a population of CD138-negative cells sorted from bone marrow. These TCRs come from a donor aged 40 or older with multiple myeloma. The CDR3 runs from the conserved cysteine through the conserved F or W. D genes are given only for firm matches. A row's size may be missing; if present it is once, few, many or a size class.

CASSLAGGPWTQYF TGTGCCAGCAGCTTAGCGGGGGGCCCTTGGACCCAGTACTTC TRBJ2-5 NA many TRBV11-2
CASSRDTNTGELFF TGTGCCAGCAGTCGGGACACGAACACCGGGGAGCTGTTTTTT TRBJ2-2 NA many TRBV6-2/TRBV6-3
CASSLLVPNTEAFF TGTGCCAGCAGCTTGCTCGTTCCGAACACTGAAGCTTTCTTT TRBJ1-1 NA few TRBV5-5
CATSRGEVGGRASTDTQYF TGTGCCACCAGCAGAGGTGAAGTAGGGGGACGTGCTAGCACAGATACGCAGTATTTT TRBJ2-3 NA many TRBV15
CASSQGHRAEDTQYF TGTGCCAGCAGCCAGGGGCACAGGGCCGAAGATACGCAGTATTTT TRBJ2-3 NA NA TRBV11-2
CASSLVADYGYTF TGTGCCAGCAGCTTAGTTGCAGACTATGGCTACACCTTC TRBJ1-2 NA many TRBV7-9
CASSHHLTESHSYEQYF TGTGCCAGCAGTCACCACCTGACAGAATCGCACTCCTACGAGCAGTACTTC TRBJ2-7 NA many TRBV27
CASSPLGAVYEQYF TGTGCCAGCTCACCCCTTGGGGCAGTCTACGAGCAGTACTTC TRBJ2-7 NA many TRBV18
CASSARPTDSNEKLFF TGTGCCAGCAGCGCCAGACCGACGGACTCTAATGAAAAACTGTTTTTT TRBJ1-4 NA many TRBV3-1
CASSELTGNQPQHF TGTGCCAGCAGTGAATTAACAGGCAATCAGCCCCAGCATTTT TRBJ1-5 NA few TRBV6-1
CASPPDRVNQPQHF TGTGCCAGCCCACCGGACAGGGTGAATCAGCCCCAGCATTTT TRBJ1-5 TRBD1 NA TRBV18
CASRVGTGNTGELFF TGTGCCAGCAGAGTGGGGACAGGGAACACCGGGGAGCTGTTTTTT TRBJ2-2 TRBD1 NA TRBV9
CASSPSGGTENQPQHF TGCGCCAGCAGCCCGTCGGGTGGGACAGAGAATCAGCCCCAGCATTTT TRBJ1-5 TRBD1 many TRBV5-1
CASSLAPGRITGELFF TGTGCTAGCAGCTTAGCACCGGGGCGGATCACCGGGGAGCTGTTTTTT TRBJ2-2 NA NA TRBV7-7
CAGSGGYTDTQYF TGTGCCGGGAGCGGGGGGTACACAGATACGCAGTATTTT TRBJ2-3 TRBD2 many TRBV30
CSVDETSGANVLTF TGCAGCGTTGACGAGACCTCTGGGGCCAACGTCCTGACTTTC TRBJ2-6 NA many TRBV29-1
CASSQDTNTEAFF TGTGCCAGCAGCCAAGACACAAACACTGAAGCTTTCTTT TRBJ1-1 NA many TRBV3-1
CSVDTGGYNEQFF TGCAGCGTTGATACAGGGGGATACAATGAGCAGTTCTTC TRBJ2-1 TRBD1 many TRBV29-1
CASSLAFRRGRAYEQYF TGTGCCAGCAGCTTAGCGTTCAGGAGGGGTCGGGCCTACGAGCAGTACTTC TRBJ2-7 NA many TRBV7-8
CSARDFQGGRTEAFF TGCAGTGCTAGAGATTTCCAGGGTGGTAGGACTGAAGCTTTCTTT TRBJ1-1 NA many TRBV20-1
CASNEVQGATDTQYF TGTGCCAGCAACGAGGTACAGGGGGCTACAGATACGCAGTATTTT TRBJ2-3 TRBD1 once TRBV5-4
CSARDREQNTQYF TGCAGTGCTAGGGACAGGGAGCAGAATACGCAGTATTTT TRBJ2-3 TRBD1 many TRBV20-1
CASRRRDRETQYF TGTGCCAGCAGACGCCGGGATCGGGAGACCCAGTACTTC TRBJ2-5 NA many TRBV2
CASSLAVNQPQHF TGTGCCAGCAGCTTAGCGGTAAATCAGCCCCAGCATTTT TRBJ1-5 NA many TRBV7-2
CASSQDATGATDTQYF TGCGCCAGCAGCCAAGACGCGACAGGAGCCACAGATACGCAGTATTTT TRBJ2-3 NA many TRBV4-1
CASSYSLGQTTGELFF TGTGCCAGCAGTTACTCACTGGGCCAAACAACCGGGGAGCTGTTTTTT TRBJ2-2 NA many TRBV6-5
CASNSHSSYEQYF TGTGCCAGCAACAGCCATTCCTCCTACGAGCAGTACTTC TRBJ2-7 NA few TRBV6-2/TRBV6-3
CASSSLPGEQPQHF TGCGCCAGCAGCTCGCTTCCAGGGGAACAGCCCCAGCATTTT TRBJ1-5 NA NA TRBV5-1
CSVEGALWKTQYF TGCAGCGTTGAAGGAGCCCTTTGGAAGACCCAGTACTTC TRBJ2-5 NA many TRBV29-1
CASSSDRGYDEQFF TGTGCCAGCAGTTCGGACAGGGGTTATGATGAGCAGTTCTTC TRBJ2-1 TRBD1 many TRBV2
CASSPGTSLSNEQFF TGCGCCAGCAGCCCCGGGACTAGTCTTTCCAATGAGCAGTTCTTC TRBJ2-1 TRBD2 many TRBV5-1
CASSPEGGGNQPQHF TGTGCCAGTAGCCCCGAAGGGGGGGGCAATCAGCCCCAGCATTTT TRBJ1-5 NA NA TRBV19
CSARGTGPYEQYF TGCAGTGCCCGCGGGACAGGGCCCTACGAGCAGTACTTC TRBJ2-7 TRBD1 few TRBV20-1
CASSQGRAQYEQYF TGTGCCAGCAGCCAAGGTCGGGCACAATACGAGCAGTACTTC TRBJ2-7 NA many TRBV3-1
CASSSGPAQYF TGTGCCAGCAGCTCGGGACCGGCCCAGTACTTC TRBJ2-5 NA NA TRBV7-9
CASSPRTGKSTDTQYF TGCGCCAGCAGCCCTCGGACGGGCAAAAGCACAGATACGCAGTATTTT TRBJ2-3 NA many TRBV4-1
CASSIGVGFYEQYF TGTGCCAGTAGTATAGGGGTCGGATTCTACGAGCAGTACTTC TRBJ2-7 NA NA TRBV19
CASSLRGPCGRTGELFF TGCGCCAGCAGTCTCCGAGGACCGTGCGGACGAACCGGGGAGCTGTTTTTT TRBJ2-2 NA NA TRBV23-1
CSARDLRGLGEQYF TGCAGTGCTAGAGATCTTAGGGGATTGGGCGAACAGTACTTC TRBJ2-7 NA many TRBV20-1
CASSPPTGWAGELFF TGTGCCAGCAGCCCCCCAACAGGGTGGGCCGGGGAGCTGTTTTTT TRBJ2-2 NA many TRBV7-2
CASSASEWSNQPQHF TGTGCCAGCAGTGCTTCAGAGTGGAGCAATCAGCCCCAGCATTTT TRBJ1-5 NA many TRBV2
CASSPRLNTEAFF TGTGCCAGCAGTCCCCGATTGAACACTGAAGCTTTCTTT TRBJ1-1 NA many TRBV6-1
CASSRSPGTGGTGELFF TGTGCCAGCAGCCGAAGTCCCGGGACAGGGGGCACCGGGGAGCTGTTTTTT TRBJ2-2 TRBD1 many TRBV12-3/TRBV12-4
CAISEKGGQETQYF TGTGCCATCAGTGAGAAGGGCGGACAAGAGACCCAGTACTTC TRBJ2-5 NA few TRBV10-3